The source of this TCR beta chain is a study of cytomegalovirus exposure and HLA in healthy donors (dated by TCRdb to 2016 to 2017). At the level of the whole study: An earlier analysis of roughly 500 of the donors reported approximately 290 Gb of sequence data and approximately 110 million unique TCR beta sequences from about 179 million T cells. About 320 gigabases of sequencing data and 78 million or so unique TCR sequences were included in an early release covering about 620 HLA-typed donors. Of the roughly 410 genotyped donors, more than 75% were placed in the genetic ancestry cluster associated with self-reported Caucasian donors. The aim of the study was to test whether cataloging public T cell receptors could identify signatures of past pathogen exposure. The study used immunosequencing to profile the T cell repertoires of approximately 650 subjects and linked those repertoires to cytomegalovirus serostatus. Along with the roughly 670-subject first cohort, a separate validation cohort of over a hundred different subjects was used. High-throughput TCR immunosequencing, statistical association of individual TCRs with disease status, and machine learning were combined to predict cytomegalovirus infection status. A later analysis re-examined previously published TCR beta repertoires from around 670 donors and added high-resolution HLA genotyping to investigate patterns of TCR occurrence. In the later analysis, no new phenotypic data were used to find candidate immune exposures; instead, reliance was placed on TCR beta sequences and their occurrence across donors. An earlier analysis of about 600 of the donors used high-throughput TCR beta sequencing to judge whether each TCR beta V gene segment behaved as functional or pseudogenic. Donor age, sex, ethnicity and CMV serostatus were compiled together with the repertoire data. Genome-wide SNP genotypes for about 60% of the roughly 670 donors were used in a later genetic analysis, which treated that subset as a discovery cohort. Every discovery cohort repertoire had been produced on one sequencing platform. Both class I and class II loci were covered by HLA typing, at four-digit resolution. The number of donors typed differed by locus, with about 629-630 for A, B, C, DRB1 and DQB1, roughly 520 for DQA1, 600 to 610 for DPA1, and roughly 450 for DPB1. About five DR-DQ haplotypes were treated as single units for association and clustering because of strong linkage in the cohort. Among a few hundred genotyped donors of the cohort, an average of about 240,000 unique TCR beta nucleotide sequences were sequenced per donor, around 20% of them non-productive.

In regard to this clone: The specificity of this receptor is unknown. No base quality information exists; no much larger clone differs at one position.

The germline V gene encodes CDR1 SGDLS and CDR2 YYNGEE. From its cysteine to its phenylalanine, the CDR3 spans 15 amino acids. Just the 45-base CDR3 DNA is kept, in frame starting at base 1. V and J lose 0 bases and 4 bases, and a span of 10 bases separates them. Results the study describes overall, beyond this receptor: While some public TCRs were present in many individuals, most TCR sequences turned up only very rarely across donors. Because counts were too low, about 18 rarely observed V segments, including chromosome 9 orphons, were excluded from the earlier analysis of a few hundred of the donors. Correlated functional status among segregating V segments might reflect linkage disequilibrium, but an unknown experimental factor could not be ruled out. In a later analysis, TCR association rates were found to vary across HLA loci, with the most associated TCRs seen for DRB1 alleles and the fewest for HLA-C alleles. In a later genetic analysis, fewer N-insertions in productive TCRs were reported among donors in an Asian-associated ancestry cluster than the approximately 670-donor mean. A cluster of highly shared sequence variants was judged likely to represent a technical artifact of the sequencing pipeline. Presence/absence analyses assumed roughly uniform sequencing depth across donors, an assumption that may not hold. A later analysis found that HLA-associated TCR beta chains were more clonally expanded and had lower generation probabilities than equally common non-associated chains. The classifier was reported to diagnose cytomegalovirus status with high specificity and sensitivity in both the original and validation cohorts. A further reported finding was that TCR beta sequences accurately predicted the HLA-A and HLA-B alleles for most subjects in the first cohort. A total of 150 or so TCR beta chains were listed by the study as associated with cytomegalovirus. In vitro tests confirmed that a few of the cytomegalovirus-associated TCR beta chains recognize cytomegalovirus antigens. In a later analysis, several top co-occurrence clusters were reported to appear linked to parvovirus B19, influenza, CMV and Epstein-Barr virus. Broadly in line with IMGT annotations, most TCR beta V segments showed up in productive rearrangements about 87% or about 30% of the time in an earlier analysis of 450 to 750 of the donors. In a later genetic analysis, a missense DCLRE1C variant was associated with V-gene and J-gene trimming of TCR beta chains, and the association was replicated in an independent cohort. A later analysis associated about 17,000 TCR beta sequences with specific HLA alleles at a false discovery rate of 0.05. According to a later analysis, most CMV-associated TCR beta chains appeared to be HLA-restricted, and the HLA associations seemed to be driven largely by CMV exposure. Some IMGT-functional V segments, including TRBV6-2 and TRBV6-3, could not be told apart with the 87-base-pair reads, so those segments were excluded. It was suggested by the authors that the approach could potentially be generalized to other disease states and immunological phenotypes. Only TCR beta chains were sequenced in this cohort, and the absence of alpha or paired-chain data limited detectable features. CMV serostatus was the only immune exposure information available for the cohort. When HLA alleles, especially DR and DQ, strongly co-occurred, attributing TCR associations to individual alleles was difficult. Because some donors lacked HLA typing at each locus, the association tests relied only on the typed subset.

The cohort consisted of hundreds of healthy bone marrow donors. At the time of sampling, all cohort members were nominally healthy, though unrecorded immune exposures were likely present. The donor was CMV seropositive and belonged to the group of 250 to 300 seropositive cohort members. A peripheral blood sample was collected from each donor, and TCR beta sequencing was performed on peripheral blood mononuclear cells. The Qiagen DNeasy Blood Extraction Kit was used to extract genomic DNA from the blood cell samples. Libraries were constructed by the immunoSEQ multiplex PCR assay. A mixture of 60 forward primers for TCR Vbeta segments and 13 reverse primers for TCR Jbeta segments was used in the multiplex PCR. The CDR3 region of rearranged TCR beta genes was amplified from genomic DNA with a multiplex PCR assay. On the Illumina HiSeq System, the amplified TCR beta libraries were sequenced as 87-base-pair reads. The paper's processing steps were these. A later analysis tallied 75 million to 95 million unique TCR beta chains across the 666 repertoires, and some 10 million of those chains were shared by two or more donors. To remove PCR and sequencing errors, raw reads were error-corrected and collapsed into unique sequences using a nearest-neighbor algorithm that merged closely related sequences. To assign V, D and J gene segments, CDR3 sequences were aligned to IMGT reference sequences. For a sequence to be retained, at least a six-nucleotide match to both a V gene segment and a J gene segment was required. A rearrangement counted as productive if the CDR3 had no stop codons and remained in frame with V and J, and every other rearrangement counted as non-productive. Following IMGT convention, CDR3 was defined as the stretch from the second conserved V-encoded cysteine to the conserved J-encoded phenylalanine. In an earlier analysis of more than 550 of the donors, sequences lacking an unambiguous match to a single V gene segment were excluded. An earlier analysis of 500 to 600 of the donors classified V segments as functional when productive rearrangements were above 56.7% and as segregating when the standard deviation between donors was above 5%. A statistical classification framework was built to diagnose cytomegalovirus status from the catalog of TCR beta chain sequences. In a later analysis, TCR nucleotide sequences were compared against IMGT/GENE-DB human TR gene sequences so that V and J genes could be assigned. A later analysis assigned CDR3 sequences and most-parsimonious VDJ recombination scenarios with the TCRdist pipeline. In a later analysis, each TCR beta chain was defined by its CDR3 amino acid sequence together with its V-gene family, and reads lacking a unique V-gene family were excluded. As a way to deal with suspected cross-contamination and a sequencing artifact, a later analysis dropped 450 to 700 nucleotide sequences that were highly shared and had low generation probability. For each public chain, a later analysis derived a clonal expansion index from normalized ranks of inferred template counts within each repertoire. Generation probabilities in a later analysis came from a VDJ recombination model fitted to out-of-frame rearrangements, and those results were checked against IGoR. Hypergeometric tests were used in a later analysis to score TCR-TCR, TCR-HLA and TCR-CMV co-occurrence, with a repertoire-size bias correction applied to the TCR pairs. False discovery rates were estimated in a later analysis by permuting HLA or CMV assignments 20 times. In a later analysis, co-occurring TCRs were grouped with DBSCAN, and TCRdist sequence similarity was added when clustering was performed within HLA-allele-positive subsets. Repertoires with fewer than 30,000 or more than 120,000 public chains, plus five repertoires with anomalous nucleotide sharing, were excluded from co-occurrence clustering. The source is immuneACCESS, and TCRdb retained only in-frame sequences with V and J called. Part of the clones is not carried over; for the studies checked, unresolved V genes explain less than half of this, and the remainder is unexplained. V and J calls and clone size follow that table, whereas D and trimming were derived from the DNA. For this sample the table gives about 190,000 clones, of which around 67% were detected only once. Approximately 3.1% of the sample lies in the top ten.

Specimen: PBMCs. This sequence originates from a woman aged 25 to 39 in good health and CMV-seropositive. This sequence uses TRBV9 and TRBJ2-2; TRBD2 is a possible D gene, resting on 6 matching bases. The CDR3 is CASSVDTGVTGELFF. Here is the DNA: TGTGCCAGCAGCGTAGATACGGGAGTCACCGGGGAGCTGTTTTTT.